These T cell receptor beta chains were read from a single sample in a study of OX40 agonist ivuxolimab in advanced cancers. The method was immunoSEQ multiplex PCR; TCRdb's version includes in-frame clones alone and lacks a portion of them. The sample includes 65,000 to 90,000 clones, about 86% of them seen just once. This material consisted of CD4+ or CD8+ T cells sorted from blood, taken in a trial of the OX40 agonist ivuxolimab. Receptor source: an adult with an advanced solid tumor such as melanoma, head and neck, liver or kidney cancer. Each CDR3 is given with its conserved first and last residue. The order of the fields is J gene, D gene, clone size, V gene, CDR3 length, CDR3 protein, CDR3 DNA. The D gene is left open where the match is weak. Not all rows give a size; the values are once, few, many and, for expanded clones, a class.

TRBJ2-3 . . TRBV7-9 14 CASSLSSGADTQYF TGTGCCAGCAGCTTATCTTCAGGAGCAGATACGCAGTATTTT
TRBJ2-7 TRBD2 . TRBV7-8 14 CASSLAAGEDEQYF TGTGCCAGCAGCTTAGCAGCGGGAGAGGACGAGCAGTACTTC
TRBJ1-1 TRBD1 . TRBV7-9 15 CASSLGGGQVTEAFF TGTGCCAGCAGCCTAGGAGGGGGCCAGGTGACTGAAGCTTTCTTT
TRBJ2-4 . . TRBV19 18 CASSSPPGQRLAKNIQYF TGTGCCAGTAGCAGCCCACCGGGACAACGTCTAGCCAAAAACATTCAGTACTTC
TRBJ2-1 . . TRBV6-4 14 CASSAGRRNNEQFF TGTGCCAGCAGTGCGGGCAGGCGGAACAATGAGCAGTTCTTC
TRBJ2-7 TRBD2 . TRBV19 16 CARPTPRLAGRSEQYF TGTGCCAGGCCTACCCCTCGACTAGCGGGAAGGAGCGAGCAGTACTTC
TRBJ2-3 TRBD1 once TRBV7-3 14 CASSSDRGTDTQYF TGTGCCAGCAGCTCCGACAGGGGCACAGATACGCAGTATTTT
TRBJ2-2 . . TRBV7-9 14 CATREGGNTGELFF TGTGCCACCAGGGAAGGAGGGAACACCGGGGAGCTGTTTTTT
TRBJ1-2 . . TRBV7-2 15 CASSLVRGAEYGYTF TGTGCCAGCAGCTTAGTTCGGGGCGCGGAGTATGGCTACACCTTC
TRBJ2-1 TRBD2 once TRBV4-3 17 CASSRNLLSGLGAEQFF TGCGCCAGCAGCCGAAACCTCCTTAGCGGGTTAGGGGCTGAGCAGTTCTTC
TRBJ2-2 . few TRBV7-2 13 CASSLDYAGELFF TGTGCCAGCAGCTTAGATTACGCCGGGGAGCTGTTTTTT
TRBJ1-2 TRBD1 . TRBV10-3 15 CAISEEHRGTGGYTF TGTGCCATCAGTGAGGAACACAGGGGGACTGGCGGCTACACCTTC
TRBJ2-7 . . TRBV25-1 11 CASTGGAVISF TGTGCCAGCACAGGGGGGGCGGTTATCTCCTTC
TRBJ2-7 . . TRBV7-9 15 CASSPRQNPTYEQYF TGTGCCAGCAGCCCCCGACAGAACCCTACCTACGAGCAGTACTTC
TRBJ2-5 TRBD2 . TRBV9 15 CASSVAGRALETQYF TGTGCCAGCAGCGTAGCCGGGAGGGCCTTGGAGACCCAGTACTTC
TRBJ1-3 TRBD1 . TRBV5-4 16 CASSLGQGGSGNTIYF TGTGCCAGCAGCCTCGGACAGGGAGGTTCTGGAAACACCATATATTTT
TRBJ2-1 . . TRBV2 11 CASSGDNEQFF TGTGCCAGTAGCGGAGACAATGAGCAGTTCTTC
TRBJ2-3 TRBD2 . TRBV30 15 CAWTLGRGGTDTQYF TGTGCCTGGACCCTCGGGAGGGGCGGCACAGATACGCAGTATTTT
TRBJ2-7 TRBD2 . TRBV28 15 CASSFLSGTLTEQYF TGTGCCAGCAGTTTCCTTAGCGGGACCCTTACTGAGCAGTACTTC
TRBJ1-1 . . TRBV4-1 14 CASSQAQMNTEAFF TGCGCCAGCAGCCAAGCCCAGATGAACACTGAAGCTTTCTTT
TRBJ2-5 TRBD2 . TRBV7-2 15 CASSLGAGEWETQYF TGTGCCAGCAGCTTAGGAGCGGGAGAGTGGGAGACCCAGTACTTC
TRBJ2-7 . . TRBV6-5 16 CASSSPSGQTSYEQYF TGTGCCAGCAGTTCTCCCAGCGGGCAGACCTCCTACGAGCAGTACTTC
TRBJ2-3 . once TRBV28 14 CASSRTWGTDTQYF TGTGCCAGCAGCCGTACCTGGGGCACAGATACGCAGTATTTT
TRBJ1-5 . . TRBV9 13 CASSVALDQPQHF TGTGCCAGCAGCGTAGCTTTGGATCAGCCCCAGCATTTT
TRBJ2-2 . . TRBV29-1 13 CSVVLAGAGELFF TGCAGCGTTGTACTAGCTGGGGCCGGGGAGCTGTTTTTT
TRBJ1-2 . . TRBV30 14 CAWSLSRGGYGYTF TGTGCCTGGAGTCTATCCAGGGGAGGCTATGGCTACACCTTC
TRBJ1-2 . . TRBV5-6 15 CASSLWWQGNYGYTF TGTGCCAGCAGCTTGTGGTGGCAGGGGAACTATGGCTACACCTTC
TRBJ2-3 TRBD2 once TRBV5-1 14 CASSGGLAADTQYF TGCGCCAGCAGCGGGGGACTAGCGGCGGATACGCAGTATTTT
TRBJ2-4 . once TRBV19 14 CASSSGPSRDIQYF TGTGCCAGTAGTTCGGGACCCAGCAGGGACATTCAGTACTTC
TRBJ1-5 . . TRBV5-6 15 CASSSRSPSNQPQHF TGTGCCAGCAGCTCTAGGTCCCCTTCGAATCAGCCCCAGCATTTT
TRBJ2-7 . . TRBV28 14 CASSQTESSYEQYF TGTGCCAGCAGTCAAACAGAAAGCTCCTACGAGCAGTACTTC
TRBJ2-5 . . TRBV28 14 CASSFPPAQETQYF TGTGCCAGCAGTTTTCCCCCAGCACAAGAGACCCAGTACTTC
TRBJ1-2 . . TRBV28 14 CASSFAPSVGGYTF TGTGCCAGCAGTTTTGCGCCCTCCGTAGGGGGCTACACCTTC
TRBJ2-3 . . TRBV7-2 15 CASSLGARYTDTQYF TGTGCCAGCAGCTTAGGGGCCCGATACACAGATACGCAGTATTTT
TRBJ2-5 . . TRBV5-1 15 CASSTQDRNQETQYF TGCGCCAGCAGCACCCAGGACCGTAACCAAGAGACCCAGTACTTC
TRBJ1-1 . few TRBV2 13 CASSEDRNTEAFF TGTGCCAGCAGTGAAGACAGGAACACTGAAGCTTTCTTT
TRBJ1-5 TRBD1 . TRBV28 15 CASSPWTGRNQPQHF TGTGCCAGCAGTCCCTGGACAGGGAGAAATCAGCCCCAGCATTTT
TRBJ2-7 TRBD1 . TRBV9 15 CASSVGGQGEYEQYF TGTGCCAGCAGCGTAGGAGGTCAGGGGGAATACGAGCAGTACTTC
TRBJ2-7 . . TRBV28 12 CASRGPSYEQYF TGTGCCAGCAGAGGCCCTAGCTACGAGCAGTACTTC
TRBJ1-3 . . TRBV9 12 CASSVDGNTIYF TGTGCCAGCAGCGTAGATGGAAACACCATATATTTT
TRBJ2-1 . . TRBV7-9 18 CASSGTFAGFLLVNEQFF TGTGCCAGCAGCGGAACATTCGCAGGGTTTTTACTTGTCAATGAGCAGTTCTTC